This is a list of T cell receptor beta chains from one sample in a study of T cell responses to AZD1222 COVID-19 vaccine. The protocol was immunoSEQ multiplex PCR, while the TCRdb copy is restricted to in-frame clones and leaves out a portion. The repertoire consists of tens of thousands of clones, with 85% to 90% occurring once and the leading ten covering roughly 5.2%. Specimen: peripheral blood, collected 28 days after the second AZD1222 dose. The receptors were sampled from an adult who received the AZD1222 COVID-19 vaccine. The CDR3 runs from the conserved cysteine through the conserved F or W. A D gene is named only where the DNA matches it firmly. For some rows the clone size is stated as once, few or many, or as a class when expanded; others skip it.

>TRBV18|15|.|.|TRBJ2-3
TGTGCCAGCTCCCCGGCGGGGGCTAGCACAGATACGCAGTATTTT
CASSPAGASTDTQYF
>TRBV11-2|14|TRBD1|few|TRBJ1-1
TGTGCCAGCAGCTTCGACAGGGGAGGCACTGAAGCTTTCTTT
CASSFDRGGTEAFF
>TRBV2|16|TRBD1|once|TRBJ2-2
TGTGCCAGCAGCGGGGGACAGGGAGGAAGCACCGGGGAGCTGTTTTTT
CASSGGQGGSTGELFF
>TRBV5-1|13|.|.|TRBJ1-1
TGCGCCAGCAGTCGGGAGGGGAGCACTGAAGCTTTCTTT
CASSREGSTEAFF
>TRBV7-9|14|.|.|TRBJ2-7
TGTGCCAGCAGCTTGGGTGGCAGGGCGAACGAGCAGTACTTC
CASSLGGRANEQYF
>TRBV6-5|12|.|.|TRBJ2-7
TGTGCCAGCGGACCGGGGGTTTACGAGCAGTACTTC
CASGPGVYEQYF
>TRBV18|15|.|.|TRBJ1-1
TGTGCCAGCTCACGAACTGACATAATGAACACTGAAGCTTTCTTT
CASSRTDIMNTEAFF
>TRBV4-1|15|TRBD1|.|TRBJ1-4
TGCGCCAGCAGCCAAGATCAGGGGGGGCGTGAAAAACTGTTTTTT
CASSQDQGGREKLFF
>TRBV5-1|15|TRBD1|.|TRBJ1-4
TGCGCCAGCAGCTACGGACAGGGAACTAATGAAAAACTGTTTTTT
CASSYGQGTNEKLFF
>TRBV18|14|TRBD1|.|TRBJ1-1
TGTGCCAGCTCACCCGACACAGGGGGCACTGAAGCTTTCTTT
CASSPDTGGTEAFF
>TRBV7-9|16|TRBD1|few|TRBJ2-2
TGTGCCAGCAGCTTAGGTTGGACAGGGGACGCCGGGGAGCTGTTTTTT
CASSLGWTGDAGELFF
>TRBV7-9|11|.|.|TRBJ2-7
TGTGCCAGCAGCTCTCACTACGAGCAGTACTTC
CASSSHYEQYF
>TRBV4-1|16|TRBD1|.|TRBJ1-6
TGCGCCAGCAGCCGCAAGGAGCTGCAGGGGGATTCACCCCTCCACTTT
CASSRKELQGDSPLHF
>TRBV12-3/TRBV12-4|13|.|.|TRBJ1-6
TGTGCCAGCAGAGGAACGGCAAATTCACCCCTCCACTTT
CASRGTANSPLHF
>TRBV30|17|TRBD1|.|TRBJ2-6
TGTGCCTGGAGCGCAAGGGGGCCCACCTCTGGGGCCAACGTCCTGACTTTC
CAWSARGPTSGANVLTF
>TRBV6-5|12|.|.|TRBJ1-1
TGTGCCTTAAGAGAGGGGGGTACTGAAGCTTTCTTT
CALREGGTEAFF
>TRBV5-8|13|.|.|TRBJ2-1
TGTGCCAGCAGCCCCGGACAGTACAATGAGCAGTTCTTC
CASSPGQYNEQFF
>TRBV6-5|15|.|few|TRBJ1-5
TGTGCCAGCAGTTACTCGTGGGACAGCAATCAGCCCCAGCATTTT
CASSYSWDSNQPQHF
>TRBV5-1|13|.|.|TRBJ2-5
TGCGCCAGCAGCTCCCTGGGAGTGGAGACCCAGTACTTC
CASSSLGVETQYF
>TRBV29-1|13|.|.|TRBJ1-1
TGCAGCGTTGAAGTCACAGTTAACACTGAAGCTTTCTTT
CSVEVTVNTEAFF